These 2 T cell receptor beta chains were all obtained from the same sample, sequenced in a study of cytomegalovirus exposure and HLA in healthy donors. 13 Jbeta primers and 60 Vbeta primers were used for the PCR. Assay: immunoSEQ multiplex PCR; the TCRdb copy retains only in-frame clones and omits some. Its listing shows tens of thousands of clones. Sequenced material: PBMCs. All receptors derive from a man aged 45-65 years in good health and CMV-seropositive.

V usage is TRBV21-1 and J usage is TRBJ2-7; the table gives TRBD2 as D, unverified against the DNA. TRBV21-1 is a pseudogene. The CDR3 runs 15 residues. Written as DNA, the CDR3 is TGTGCCAGCAGCAAAGTCGCGGGTAGCTCCTACGAGCAGTACTTC. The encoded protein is CASSKVAGSSYEQYF.

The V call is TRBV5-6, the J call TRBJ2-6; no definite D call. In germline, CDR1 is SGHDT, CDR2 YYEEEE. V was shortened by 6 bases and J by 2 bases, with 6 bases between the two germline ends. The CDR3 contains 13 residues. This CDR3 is CASTGAGANVLTF. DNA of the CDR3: TGTGCCAGCACCGGAGCTGGGGCCAACGTCCTGACTTTC.